This entry lists 31 T cell receptor beta chains sequenced from one sample in a study of identical twins. TCRdb processed the 5' RACE reads anew with MiXCR; each CDR3 protein has one entry. The top ten clones hold about 0.5% of a sample with some 570,000 distinct CDR3 sequences, around 22% of them seen once. These data also formed part of another study, on yellow fever vaccine responses in identical twins.

Sequenced sample: CD4+ T cells sorted from blood. These receptors were collected from a woman under 30 in good health.

The genes are TRBV7-2 and TRBJ1-1; D might be TRBD1 (5 bases). Germline values: CDR1 SGHTA, CDR2 FQGNSA. The CDR3 totals 13 residues. The V end was cut by 8 bases, the J end by 0 bases, with 10 bases between. The CDR3 DNA follows: TGTGCCAGCCGGGGCAGACTGAACACTGAAGCTTTCTTT. It yields the protein CASRGRLNTEAFF.

This clonotype was detected a few times. V and J are TRBV2 and TRBJ2-1; no firm D call. The germline V gene has CDR1 SNHLY and CDR2 FYNNEI. The V end was cut by 5 bases, the J end by 5 bases, with 10 bases between. This CDR3 spans 13 amino acids. CDR3 amino acids: CASSRAGDNEQFF. The CDR3 coding sequence is TGTGCCAGCAGTCGGGCTGGGGACAATGAGCAGTTCTTC.

This clonotype has just a few counts. The chain couples TRBV15 to TRBJ2-5; the D is unclear. V was pared by 2 bases and J by 0 bases, with 13 bases between. Germline values: CDR1 LNHNV, CDR2 YYDKDF (reference sequence). This CDR3 region has 16 residues. CDR3: CATSRSSFLYQETQYF. The CDR3 DNA is TGTGCCACCAGCAGATCCTCCTTTTTGTACCAAGAGACCCAGTACTTC.

This rearrangement joins TRBV2 to TRBJ2-5; D unresolved. This CDR3 has 12 amino acids. With 7 bases removed from V and 7 bases from J, the gap between germline ends came to 13 bases. The V gene's germline CDR1 is SNHLY and CDR2 FYNNEI. CDR3 protein: CASMGPTGTQYF. The CDR3 DNA reads TGTGCCAGCATGGGCCCTACCGGGACCCAGTACTTC.

This clonotype was counted at least ten times. The rearrangement links TRBV12-3 or TRBV12-4 to TRBJ2-1, with unresolved D. The CDR3 runs 12 residues. Trimming shortened V by 3 bases and J by 6 bases, and 6 bases separated the two germline ends. CDR3 sequence reads: CASSFGGNEQFF. The CDR3 bases are TGTGCCAGCAGTTTTGGCGGCAATGAGCAGTTCTTC.

The chain recombines TRBV5-1 with TRBJ2-7; 10 nucleotides agree with TRBD1. J was trimmed by 6 bases and V by 0 bases; bases with no gene match: 9. This CDR3 region has 16 residues. CDR1 is SGHRS and CDR2 is YFSETQ in the germline V gene. The CDR3 loop is CASSLAGTGAPREQYF. The CDR3, as DNA: TGCGCCAGCAGCTTGGCCGGGACAGGGGCCCCACGCGAGCAGTACTTC.

The V call is TRBV5-1, the J call TRBJ2-1, with 11 bases identical to TRBD2. The V gene's germline CDR1 is SGHRS and CDR2 YFSETQ. J gave up 6 bases and V 4 bases, and 6 bases lay outside the gene matches. The CDR3 runs to 15 residues. CDR3 bases: TGCGCCAGCAGCCAGGGACTAGCGGAGATCAATGAGCAGTTCTTC. This codes for CASSQGLAEINEQFF.

In this sample, this clonotype turned up a few times. V usage is TRBV5-4 and J usage is TRBJ2-1, with 7 positions matching TRBD1. V was clipped by 2 bases and J by 3 bases; unmatched bases: 5. This CDR3 region has 15 residues. Per the germline V gene, CDR1 is SGHNT and CDR2 is YYREEE (reference sequence). CDR3 coding DNA: TGTGCCAGCAGCTTAAAAACAGGGGTCTACAATGAGCAGTTCTTC. It codes for CASSLKTGVYNEQFF.

V usage is TRBV7-7 and J usage is TRBJ1-5; D may be TRBD1 (6 bases). The CDR3 is 18 amino acids. V gave up 0 bases and J gave up 4 bases, with 19 bases separating them. Per germline, CDR1 SSHAT and CDR2 FNYEAQ (reference sequence). In DNA, the CDR3 is TGTGCCAGCAGCTTAGCCTACCCCGTGACAGGACGGAATCAGCCCCAGCATTTT. It yields the protein CASSLAYPVTGRNQPQHF.

V is TRBV9 and J is TRBJ2-3, with D perhaps being TRBD1 or TRBD2 (5 bases each). The germline V gene encodes CDR1 SGDLS and CDR2 YYNGEE. V gave up 1 base and J gave up 4 bases, with 13 bases separating them. This CDR3 has 15 amino acids. CDR3 in amino acids: CASSVRDLRADTQYF. The DNA for the CDR3 is TGTGCCAGCAGCGTAAGGGACCTGCGGGCAGATACGCAGTATTTT. Combining the CDR3 with reference TRBV9 and TRBJ2-3 gives the whole variable domain DSGVTQTPKHLITATGQRVTLRCSPRSGDLSVYWYQQSLDQGLQFLIQYYNGEERAKGNILERFSAQQFPDLHSELNLSSLELGDSALYFCASSVRDLRADTQYFGPGTRLTVL.

This clonotype was recorded a few times. CDR3 protein: CASSLAPGLAGGWNEQFF. The CDR3 DNA is TGTGCCAGCAGCTTAGCTCCCGGACTAGCGGGGGGGTGGAATGAGCAGTTCTTC. The V gene is TRBV7-2, the J gene TRBJ2-1; TRBD2 aligns across 15 bases. V was pared by 0 bases and J by 7 bases, with 7 bases of the junction left unmatched. The length of the CDR3 is 18 residues. CDR1 and CDR2 from the germline V gene are SGHTA and FQGNSA.

The chain recombines TRBV20-1 with TRBJ1-5, with D possibly TRBD1 on 5 matching bases. The V end was cut by 6 bases, the J end by 4 bases, with 13 bases between. Germline CDR1 DFQATT, CDR2 SNEGSKA (reference sequence). This CDR3 is built from 13 residues. CDR3 in amino acids: CSAPRDPNQPQHF. The CDR3 bases are TGCAGTGCCCCCAGGGACCCTAATCAGCCCCAGCATTTT.

This clonotype was counted between two and nine times. The CDR3 nucleotides read TGTGCCAGCACTCTTCAACAGCGGGGGTACAATGAGCAGTTCTTC. Protein: CASTLQQRGYNEQFF. This rearrangement joins TRBV12-3 or TRBV12-4 to TRBJ2-1; 8 bases fit TRBD2. The CDR3 runs 15 residues. Trimming took 7 bases from V and 4 from J; bases not matched to a gene: 9.

This clonotype was seen a handful of times. The CDR3 sequence: CASSDYSYNEQFF. The CDR3 coding sequence is TGTGCCAGCAGCGATTACTCCTACAATGAGCAGTTCTTC. The rearrangement joins TRBV5-4 to TRBJ2-1; no clear D gene. This CDR3 has 13 residues. Trimming shortened V by 4 bases and J by 0 bases, and 5 bases separated the two germline ends. Germline CDR1 SGHNT, CDR2 YYREEE (reference sequence).

V usage is TRBV2 and J usage is TRBJ1-1, with D possibly being TRBD1 (6 bases). CDR1 SNHLY and CDR2 FYNNEI come from the germline V gene. This CDR3 comprises 13 residues. V shed 6 bases and J shed 4 bases, with 12 bases lying between them. CDR3 DNA sequence: TGTGCCAGCAGGTTACAGGGTCCCACTGAAGCTTTCTTT. It is translated as CASRLQGPTEAFF.

This clonotype was found a few times. The chain has TRBV28 and TRBJ2-3; no firm D call. The CDR3 length is 13 residues. Germline V gene lookup returns CDR1 MDHEN and CDR2 SYDVKM. Trimming removed 8 bases at V and 4 bases at J, with 13 bases between. The CDR3 DNA sequence: TGTGCCAGCTCAGAAAATACCCCAGATACGCAGTATTTT. Its translation: CASSENTPDTQYF.

The chain is built from TRBV15 and TRBJ2-3; D possibly uses TRBD1 or TRBD2 (5 bases each). Germline loops: CDR1 LNHNV, CDR2 YYDKDF (reference sequence). The CDR3 contains 14 residues. Trimming shortened V by 5 bases and J by 0 bases, and 9 bases separated the two germline ends. CDR3 sequence (DNA): TGTGCCACCAGCGGCAGGGACAGCACAGATACGCAGTATTTT. Translation: CATSGRDSTDTQYF.

This clonotype was observed a handful of times. The rearrangement joins TRBV2 to TRBJ2-1, with D perhaps TRBD2 (6 bases). V was shortened by 3 bases and J by 3 bases, with 15 bases between the two germline ends. The germline V gene has CDR1 SNHLY and CDR2 FYNNEI. The CDR3 contains 16 residues. The CDR3 nucleotides read TGTGCCAGCAGTGACTCAGCGGGCAGGATCTACAATGAGCAGTTCTTC. Translating it yields CASSDSAGRIYNEQFF. The whole variable domain, filled in from reference TRBV2 and TRBJ2-1, reads EPEVTQTPSHQVTQMGQEVILRCVPISNHLYFYWYRQILGQKVEFLVSFYNNEISEKSEIFDDQFSVERPDGSNFTLKIRSTKLEDSAMYFCASSDSAGRIYNEQFFGPGTRLTVL.

This clonotype was seen only a few times. This sequence joins TRBV29-1 and TRBJ2-1, with 8 bases lining up with TRBD1. CDR3 length: 13 amino acids. V was pared by 5 bases and J by 7 bases, with 7 bases of the junction left unmatched. Germline V gives CDR1 SQVTM, CDR2 ANQGSEA. CDR3 sequence reads: CSVTRGPENEQFF. CDR3 sequence (DNA): TGCAGCGTTACCAGGGGGCCCGAAAATGAGCAGTTCTTC.

The gene calls are TRBV5-1 and TRBJ2-3; D gene ambiguous. Germline V gene sequence: CDR1 SGHRS, CDR2 YFSETQ. The V end was cut by 0 bases, the J end by 0 bases, with 5 bases between. This CDR3 has 14 amino acids. The chain's CDR3 is CASSLVFSTDTQYF. The CDR3 DNA follows: TGCGCCAGCAGCTTGGTATTCAGCACAGATACGCAGTATTTT.

J is TRBJ2-7 and V is TRBV5-1; D not certain. The CDR3 consists of 14 residues. The V end was cut by 4 bases, the J end by 13 bases, with 24 bases between. Germline CDR1 SGHRS, CDR2 YFSETQ. For the CDR3, the DNA is TGCGCCAGCAGCCCCGCCGGTACTTTGGGCGTAGTTTACTTC. Translated: CASSPAGTLGVVYF. The full variable domain, completed using reference TRBV5-1 and TRBJ2-7, is KAGVTQTPRYLIKTRGQQVTLSCSPISGHRSVSWYQQTPGQGLQFLFEYFSETQRNKGNFPGRFSGRQFSNSRSEMNVSTLELGDSALYLCASSPAGTLGVVYFGPGTRLTVT.

This clonotype was seen more than once but under ten times. CDR3 region: CSAPQFGGATTGELFF. CDR3 DNA: TGCAGTGCTCCCCAATTCGGGGGGGCAACCACCGGGGAGCTGTTTTTT. The chain is built from TRBV20-1 and TRBJ2-2, with 8 bases aligning to TRBD2. V was pared by 5 bases and J by 4 bases, with 12 bases of the junction left unmatched. The CDR3 totals 16 residues. CDR1 is DFQATT, CDR2 SNEGSKA, per germline (reference sequence).

This clonotype was observed a handful of times. The rearrangement joins TRBV15 to TRBJ1-5, with D possibly being TRBD1 (5 bases). The germline CDR1 and CDR2 sequences are LNHNV and YYDKDF (reference sequence). The V end was cut by 1 base, the J end by 3 bases, with 13 bases between. The CDR3 runs 16 residues. The CDR3 reads CATSRGRLGDNQPQHF. The CDR3 nucleotides read TGTGCCACCAGCAGAGGCCGACTGGGGGACAATCAGCCCCAGCATTTT.

In its sample, this clonotype was seen a few times. J is TRBJ2-3 and V is TRBV7-2; TRBD1 is a possible D gene (6 bases). Trimming stripped 5 bases from V and 2 bases from J, with 17 bases between. Germline loops: CDR1 SGHTA, CDR2 FQGNSA. There are 16 residues in the CDR3. The CDR3 spells CASSHGTQLITDTQYF. As DNA, the CDR3 is TGTGCCAGCAGCCACGGGACACAATTAATCACAGATACGCAGTATTTT.

This clonotype was seen a few times. The chain is built from TRBV5-1 and TRBJ2-1; the match to TRBD2 covers 10 bases. With V trimmed by 4 bases and J by 6 bases, 10 bases remained unmatched. CDR1 SGHRS and CDR2 YFSETQ come from the germline V gene. The CDR3 spans 16 residues. The CDR3 nucleotides read TGCGCCAGCAGCAATGGGCCTAGCGGGAGTGTCAATGAGCAGTTCTTC. Translating gives CASSNGPSGSVNEQFF.

This clonotype has a handful of counts. The chain has TRBV28 and TRBJ2-1; 9 bases fit TRBD1. CDR1 is MDHEN, CDR2 SYDVKM, per germline. The CDR3 extends over 16 amino acids. Trimming at V came to 6 bases and at J to 4 bases, leaving 10 bases not matched to a gene. CDR3 amino acids: CASSLSGQGQYNEQFF. The CDR3, as DNA: TGTGCCAGCAGCCTATCAGGACAGGGGCAATACAATGAGCAGTTCTTC.

The rearrangement joins TRBV6-5 to TRBJ2-3, with TRBD2 identical over 13 bases. The V segment lost 0 bases and the J segment 5 bases; nucleotides outside the gene matches: 5. The germline V gene encodes CDR1 MNHEY and CDR2 SVGAGI. CDR3 size: 17 residues. In DNA, the CDR3 is TGTGCCAGCAGTTACTCGGGACTAGCGGGAAGGGTAGATACGCAGTATTTT. Protein sequence: CASSYSGLAGRVDTQYF.

The genes are TRBV4-1 and TRBJ2-1, with 7 bases fitting TRBD1. Germline trimming cut 1 base from V and 11 bases from J; bases unmatched to any gene: 8. The CDR3 covers 14 residues. Germline lookup yields CDR1 MGHRA and CDR2 YSYEKL. The CDR3 DNA is TGCGCCAGCAGCCAAGTCGGCCAGGGGGATAAGCAGTTCTTC. It is translated as CASSQVGQGDKQFF.

This chain joins TRBV7-6 and TRBJ2-3; 9 bases are a match to TRBD1. Per germline, CDR1 SGHVS and CDR2 FNYEAQ. Trimming at V came to 5 bases and at J to 1 base, leaving 13 bases not matched to a gene. The CDR3 runs to 18 residues. The CDR3 coding sequence is TGTGCCAGCAGCCTACCATTTGAAACAGGGGGCGGCACAGATACGCAGTATTTT. The encoded protein is CASSLPFETGGGTDTQYF.

This clonotype was observed a single time. V gene TRBV25-1 combines with J gene TRBJ2-3, with 11 nucleotides matching TRBD2. Per the germline V gene, CDR1 is MGHDK and CDR2 is SYGVNS. Trimming at V came to 2 bases and at J to 0 bases, leaving 4 bases not matched to a gene. The CDR3 is 17 amino acids. CDR3 nucleotides: TGTGCCAGCAGTGAACTTGGGACTAGCGGTAGCACAGATACGCAGTATTTT. This encodes CASSELGTSGSTDTQYF. Filled out from reference TRBV25-1 and TRBJ2-3, the complete variable domain reads EADIYQTPRYLVIGTGKKITLECSQTMGHDKMYWYQQDPGMELHLIHYSYGVNSTEKGDLSSESTVSRIRTEHFPLTLESARPSHTSQYLCASSELGTSGSTDTQYFGPGTRLTVL.

The chain couples TRBV5-1 to TRBJ2-2; D is possibly TRBD2 (5 bases). The germline gives CDR1 SGHRS, CDR2 YFSETQ. Trimming stripped 2 bases from V and 0 bases from J, with 17 bases between. The CDR3 extends over 18 amino acids. CDR3 in amino acids: CASSFFRGKDPNTGELFF. The CDR3 DNA sequence: TGCGCCAGCAGCTTCTTTCGGGGTAAAGACCCGAACACCGGGGAGCTGTTTTTT.